What follows is one T cell receptor (beta chain) and its context. This specimen comes from a study of PD-1 blockade in mismatch repair-deficient tumors. CDR3 size: 16 residues. Germline V gene data show CDR1 as MNHNY and CDR2 as SVGAGI (reference sequence). J was trimmed by 1 base and V by 4 bases; bases with no gene match: 5. PCR or immunohistochemistry showed mismatch repair deficiency in every enrolled patient. The data were produced by immunoSEQ multiplex PCR, yet TCRdb's version contains in-frame clones alone and is incomplete. The table shows approximately 17,000 clones, with roughly 84% occurring only once.

This sample comprised PBMCs, obtained about 23 weeks after starting pembrolizumab. The chain links TRBV6-6 to TRBJ1-4; 8 bases align to TRBD1. The source is an adult with mismatch repair-deficient cancer. The CDR3 spells CASSSGQGRTNEKLFF. DNA for the CDR3: TGTGCCAGCAGTTCAGGACAGGGTCGAACTAATGAAAAACTGTTTTTT.